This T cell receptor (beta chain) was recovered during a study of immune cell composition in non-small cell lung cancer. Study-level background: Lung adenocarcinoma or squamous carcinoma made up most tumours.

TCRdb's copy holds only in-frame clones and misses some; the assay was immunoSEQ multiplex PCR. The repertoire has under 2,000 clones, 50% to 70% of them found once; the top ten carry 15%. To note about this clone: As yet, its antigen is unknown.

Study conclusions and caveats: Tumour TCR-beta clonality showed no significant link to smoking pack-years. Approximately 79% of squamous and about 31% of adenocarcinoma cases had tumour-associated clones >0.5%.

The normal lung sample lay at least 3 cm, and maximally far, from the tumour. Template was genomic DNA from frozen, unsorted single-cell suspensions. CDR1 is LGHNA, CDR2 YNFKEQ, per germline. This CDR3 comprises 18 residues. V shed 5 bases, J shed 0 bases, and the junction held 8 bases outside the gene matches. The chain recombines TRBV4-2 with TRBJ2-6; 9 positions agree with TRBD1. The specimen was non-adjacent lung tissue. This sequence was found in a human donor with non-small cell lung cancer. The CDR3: CASSWDRVNSSGANVLTF. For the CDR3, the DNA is TGTGCCAGCAGCTGGGACAGGGTAAATTCCTCTGGGGCCAACGTCCTGACTTTC.